This T cell receptor (beta chain) was retrieved from a study of metastatic and nonmetastatic thyroid tumors (dated by TCRdb to 2020 to 2022). For the wider study: For patients with malignant and with benign thyroid disease, the researchers compared repertoires between peripheral blood samples and tumor or nodule tissue samples.

The method behind the library was PCR. The sample was run on an Illumina HiSeq 4000. High-throughput sequencing was used to profile the CDR3 region of the TCR beta-chain in every patient. The study's processing was this. CDR3 differences across clinicopathological groups were used to build a classifier for discriminating distant-metastatic papillary thyroid cancer patients. The Shannon index was used to assess repertoire diversity, and the Morisita-Horn index was used to assess tumor-blood repertoire similarity. TCRdb trimmed public reads at Q25 via fastp, called clones via MiXCR and kept in-frame beta chains. TCRdb assigned the V and J calls; the authors' analysis was not used. Recorded for this sample are fewer than 100,000 clones; under 15% of them occurred a single time. The ten largest clones take up about 3.6% of the sample. The CDR3 sequence holds 16 residues, the cysteine and phenylalanine included. Left in the record is the CDR3 DNA by itself, 48 bases read in frame from the first base. V is shortened by 0 bases, J by 1 base, and the region joining them spans 15 bases. The germline V gene (reference sequence) gives CDR1 as DFQATT and CDR2 as SNEGSKA.

Before undergoing thyroid surgery, none of the patients had been given any kind of treatment. Using T-cell receptor beta sequencing, the study looked back at clinical samples from patients collected from the early 2010s to the late 2010s. In its sample, this clone was seen many times. There is no known antigen for this receptor. No base qualities exist here, and no much larger clone lies one base off it. On the study overall, not on this receptor specifically: In both blood and tumor samples, malignant tumors were reported to have significantly higher TCR beta diversity than benign nodules.

The chain is assembled from TRBV20-1 and TRBJ1-1; TRBD1 might be the D gene, on 6 matching bases. Sequenced material: blood. This receptor was taken from a female donor with papillary thyroid cancer or a benign thyroid nodule (not recorded which). Some clones in this sample may be carry-over from other donors' samples. The nucleotide sequence is TGCAGTGCTAGAGATCGAGAAGGGGGGAGGAACACTGAAGCTTTCTTT. It translates to CSARDREGGRNTEAFF.